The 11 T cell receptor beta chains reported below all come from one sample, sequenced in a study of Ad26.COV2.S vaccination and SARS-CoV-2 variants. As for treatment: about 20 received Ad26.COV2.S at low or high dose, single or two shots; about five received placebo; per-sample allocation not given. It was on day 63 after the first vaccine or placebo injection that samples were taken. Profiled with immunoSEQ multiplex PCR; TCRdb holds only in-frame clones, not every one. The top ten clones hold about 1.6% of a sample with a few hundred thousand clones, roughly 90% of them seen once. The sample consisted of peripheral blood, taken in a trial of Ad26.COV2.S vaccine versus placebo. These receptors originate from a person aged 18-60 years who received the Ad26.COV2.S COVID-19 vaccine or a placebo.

CDR3 DNA: TGCGCCAGCAGCTTGAACACCCACAATGAGCAGTTCTTC. Its protein product is CASSLNTHNEQFF. This chain connects TRBV5-1 to TRBJ2-1; D not resolved. The CDR3 runs to 13 residues. Between the trimmed V and J ends, which lost 1 base and 5 bases, there was a span of 7 bases. Germline CDR1 and CDR2: SGHRS and YFSETQ.

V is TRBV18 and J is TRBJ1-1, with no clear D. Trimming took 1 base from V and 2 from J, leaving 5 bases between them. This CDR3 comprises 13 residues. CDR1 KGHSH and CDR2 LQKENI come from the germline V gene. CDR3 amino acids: CASSPQLNTEAFF. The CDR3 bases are TGTGCCAGCTCACCACAGCTAAACACTGAAGCTTTCTTT.

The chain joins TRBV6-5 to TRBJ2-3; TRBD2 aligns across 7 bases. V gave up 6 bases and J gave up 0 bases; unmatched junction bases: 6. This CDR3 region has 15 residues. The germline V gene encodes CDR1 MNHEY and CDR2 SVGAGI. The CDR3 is CASRAWGGSTDTQYF. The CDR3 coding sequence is TGTGCCAGCAGGGCTTGGGGGGGTAGCACAGATACGCAGTATTTT.

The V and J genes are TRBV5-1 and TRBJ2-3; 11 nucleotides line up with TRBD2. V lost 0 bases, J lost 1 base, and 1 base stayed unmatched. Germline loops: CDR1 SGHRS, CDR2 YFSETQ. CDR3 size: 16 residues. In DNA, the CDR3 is TGCGCCAGCAGCTTGGAACTAGCGGGGGGCACAGATACGCAGTATTTT. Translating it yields CASSLELAGGTDTQYF.

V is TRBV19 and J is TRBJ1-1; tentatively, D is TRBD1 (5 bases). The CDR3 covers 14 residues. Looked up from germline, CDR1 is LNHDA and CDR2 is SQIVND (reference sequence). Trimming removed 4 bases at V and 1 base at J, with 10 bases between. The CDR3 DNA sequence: TGTGCCAGTAGTAATCAGGGCCCGAACACTGAAGCTTTCTTT. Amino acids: CASSNQGPNTEAFF.

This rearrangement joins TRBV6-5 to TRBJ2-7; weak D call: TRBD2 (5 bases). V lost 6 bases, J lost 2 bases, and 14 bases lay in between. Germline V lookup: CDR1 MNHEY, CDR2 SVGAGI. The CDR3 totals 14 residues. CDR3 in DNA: TGTGCCAGCAGGAGCGCGACCGGGACCTACGAGCAGTACTTC. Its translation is CASRSATGTYEQYF.

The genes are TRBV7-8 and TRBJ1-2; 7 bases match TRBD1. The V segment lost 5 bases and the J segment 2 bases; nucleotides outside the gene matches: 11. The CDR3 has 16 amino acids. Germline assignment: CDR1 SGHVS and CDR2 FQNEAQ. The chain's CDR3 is CASSAGLGTANYGYTF. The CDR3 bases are TGTGCCAGCAGCGCCGGATTGGGGACAGCGAACTATGGCTACACCTTC.

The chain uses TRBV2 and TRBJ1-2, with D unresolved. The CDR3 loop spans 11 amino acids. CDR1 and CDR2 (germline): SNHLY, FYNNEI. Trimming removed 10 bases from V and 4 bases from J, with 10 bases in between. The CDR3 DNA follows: TGTGCCACCCCGCGGTCCTATGGCTACACCTTC. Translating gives CATPRSYGYTF.

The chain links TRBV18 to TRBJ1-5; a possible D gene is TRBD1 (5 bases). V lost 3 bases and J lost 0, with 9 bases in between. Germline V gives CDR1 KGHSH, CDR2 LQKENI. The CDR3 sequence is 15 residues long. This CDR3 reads CASSPGLSSNQPQHF. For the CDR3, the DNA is TGTGCCAGCTCACCGGGACTCTCTAGCAATCAGCCCCAGCATTTT.

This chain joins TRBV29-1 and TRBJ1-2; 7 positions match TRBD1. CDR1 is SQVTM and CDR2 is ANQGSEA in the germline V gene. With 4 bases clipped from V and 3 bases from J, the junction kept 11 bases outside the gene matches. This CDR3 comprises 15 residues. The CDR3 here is CSVVRSVGGYYGYTF. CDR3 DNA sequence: TGCAGCGTTGTTCGTTCTGTAGGGGGCTACTATGGCTACACCTTC.

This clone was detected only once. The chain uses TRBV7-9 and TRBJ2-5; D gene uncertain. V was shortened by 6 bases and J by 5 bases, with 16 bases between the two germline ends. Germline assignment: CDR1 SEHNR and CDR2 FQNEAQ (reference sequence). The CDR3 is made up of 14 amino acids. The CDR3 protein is CASRNGSVRETQYF. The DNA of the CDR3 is TGTGCCAGCAGAAACGGATCGGTTAGGGAGACCCAGTACTTC.